This TCR beta chain was sequenced during a study of blood T cell repertoires in COVID-19 (dated by TCRdb to 2020 to 2022). Regarding the study in general: Collaborator samples came from the United States, Italy and Spain and covered acute and convalescent phases of COVID-19. The material from the prospective study consisted of cDNA or gDNA derived from T cells, B-cell-depleted T cells, or PBMCs. Subjects who had been exposed to COVID-19, were actively infected with it, or had recovered from it provided the deeply sampled blood TCRbeta repertoires that made up the dataset. The repertoires were released in a freely available public database intended as a resource for research on the immune response to SARS-CoV-2. Samples were obtained from the ongoing ImmuneRACE study (first 160 participants) and from about 1,300 subjects provided by 6 global collaborators. Nearly every sample came with metadata listing a de-identified subject ID, COVID-19 status, age in years and sex. Where available, HLA class I and class II types were obtained from metadata supplied by the sample provider rather than from assay-based typing. Summary of the overall study and its limitations: The quantity of clinical and demographic metadata differed by source and by participant and was supplied without curation.

The collaborating institutions used their own protocols to collect whole blood in K2EDTA tubes. For TCRbeta analysis, collaborator samples were shipped as frozen whole blood, as isolated PBMCs, or as DNA extracted from either sample type. About this clone itself: Its antigen remains unidentified. Base qualities were left out, and no much larger clone turns up one base away.

TCRbeta CDR3 regions were amplified from genomic DNA using the immunoSEQ Assay, a bias-controlled multiplex PCR. The original methods were these. The number of nucleated cells in each sample was estimated from the amplification of reference gene primers within the assay. To quantify the absolute abundance of each unique TCRbeta CDR3 rearrangement, sequence reads were collapsed and filtered. For each sample, productive Simpson clonality was calculated as the square root of Simpson's diversity index across productive rearrangements. In TCRdb, the immuneACCESS table is reduced to in-frame sequences with V and J assigned. These tables do not hold every clone; where another copy was compared, an unresolved V gene accounts for under half, and the others remain unexplained. Clonal size and the V and J genes are those of that table, whereas D and trimming came from the DNA. Within this sample are roughly 140,000 clones, with over 80% of them counted one time only. About 3.1% of the sample rests with the top ten.

CDR1 is given as LNHNV and CDR2 as YYDKDF, both from the germline V gene (reference sequence). The CDR3 runs 14 amino acids, cysteine and phenylalanine included. The retained sequence is limited to the CDR3, 42 bases, with the frame set at the first base. Trimmed from V: 4 bases; trimmed from J: 6 bases; junction bases lacking a gene match: 7. The material sequenced was peripheral blood. This TCR derives from a woman in her thirties or forties with active or convalescent COVID-19. This chain is built from TRBV15 and TRBJ2-7, with 9 middle bases fitting TRBD1. The CDR3 reads CATSKGGTGPEQYF. In nucleotide form, the sequence is TGTGCCACCAGCAAGGGGGGGACAGGGCCCGAGCAGTACTTC.